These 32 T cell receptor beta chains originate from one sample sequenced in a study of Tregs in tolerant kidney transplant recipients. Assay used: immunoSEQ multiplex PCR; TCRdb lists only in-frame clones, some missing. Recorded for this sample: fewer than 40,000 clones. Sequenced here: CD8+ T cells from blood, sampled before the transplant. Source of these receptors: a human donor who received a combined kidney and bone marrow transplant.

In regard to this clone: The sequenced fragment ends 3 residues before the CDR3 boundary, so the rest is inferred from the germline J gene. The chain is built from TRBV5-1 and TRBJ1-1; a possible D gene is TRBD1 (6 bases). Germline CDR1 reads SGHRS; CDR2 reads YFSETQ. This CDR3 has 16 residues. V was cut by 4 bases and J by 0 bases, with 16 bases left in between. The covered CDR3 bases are TGCGCCAGCAGCCCCGGAGGACAGTTATTGAACACTGAA. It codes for CASSPGGQLLNTE. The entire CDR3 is CASSPGGQLLNTEAFF.

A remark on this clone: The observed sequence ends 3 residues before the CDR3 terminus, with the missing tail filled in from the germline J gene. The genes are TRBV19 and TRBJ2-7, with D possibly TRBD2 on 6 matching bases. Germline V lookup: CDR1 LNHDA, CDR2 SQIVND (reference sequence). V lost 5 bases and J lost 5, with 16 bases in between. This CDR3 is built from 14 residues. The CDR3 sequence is CASSGGTEGHEQYF. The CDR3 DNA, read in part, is TGTGCCAGTAGTGGGGGGACGGAGGGTCACGAG.

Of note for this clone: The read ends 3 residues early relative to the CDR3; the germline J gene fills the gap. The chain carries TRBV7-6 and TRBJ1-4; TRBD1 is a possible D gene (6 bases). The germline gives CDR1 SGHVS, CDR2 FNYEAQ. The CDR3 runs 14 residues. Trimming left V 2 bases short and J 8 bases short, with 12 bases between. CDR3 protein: CASSLNRAGEKLFF. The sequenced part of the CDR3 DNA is TGTGCCAGCAGCTTAAACAGGGCGGGCGAAAAA.

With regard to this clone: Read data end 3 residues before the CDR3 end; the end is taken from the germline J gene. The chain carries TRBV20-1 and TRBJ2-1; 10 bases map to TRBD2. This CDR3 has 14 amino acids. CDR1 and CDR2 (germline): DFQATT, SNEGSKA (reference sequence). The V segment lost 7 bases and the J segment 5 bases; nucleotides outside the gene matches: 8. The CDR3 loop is CSGLAGSKNNEQFF. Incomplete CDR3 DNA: TGCAGTGGACTAGCGGGCTCAAAAAACAATGAG.

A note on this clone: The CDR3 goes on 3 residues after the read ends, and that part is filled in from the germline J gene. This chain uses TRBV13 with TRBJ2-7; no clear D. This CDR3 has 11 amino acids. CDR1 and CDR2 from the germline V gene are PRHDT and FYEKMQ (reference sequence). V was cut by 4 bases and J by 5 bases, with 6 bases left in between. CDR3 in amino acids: CASSSRDEQYF. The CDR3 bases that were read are TGTGCCAGCAGCTCCCGCGACGAG.

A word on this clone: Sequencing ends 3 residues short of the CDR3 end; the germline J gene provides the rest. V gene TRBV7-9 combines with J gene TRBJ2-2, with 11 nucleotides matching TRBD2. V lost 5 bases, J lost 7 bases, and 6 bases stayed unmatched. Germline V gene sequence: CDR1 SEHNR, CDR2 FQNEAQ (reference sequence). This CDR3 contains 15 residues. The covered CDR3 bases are TGTGCCAGCAGCCCCACTAGCGGGAGAGACGGGGAG. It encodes CASSPTSGRDGE. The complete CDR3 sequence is CASSPTSGRDGELFF.

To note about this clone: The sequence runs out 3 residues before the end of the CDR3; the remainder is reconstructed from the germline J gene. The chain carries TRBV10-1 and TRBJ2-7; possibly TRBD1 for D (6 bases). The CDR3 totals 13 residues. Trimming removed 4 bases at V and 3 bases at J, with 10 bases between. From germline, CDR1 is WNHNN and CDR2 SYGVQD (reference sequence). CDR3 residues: CASSAGQLYEQYF. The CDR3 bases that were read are TGCGCCAGCAGTGCGGGACAACTCTACGAG.

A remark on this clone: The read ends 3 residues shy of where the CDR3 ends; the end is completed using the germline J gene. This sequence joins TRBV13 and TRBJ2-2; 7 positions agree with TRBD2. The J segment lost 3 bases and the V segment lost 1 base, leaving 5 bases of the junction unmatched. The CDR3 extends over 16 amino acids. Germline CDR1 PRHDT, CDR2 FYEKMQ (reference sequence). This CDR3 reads CASSLVGGMDTGELFF. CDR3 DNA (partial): TGTGCCAGCAGCTTAGTCGGGGGGATGGACACCGGGGAG.

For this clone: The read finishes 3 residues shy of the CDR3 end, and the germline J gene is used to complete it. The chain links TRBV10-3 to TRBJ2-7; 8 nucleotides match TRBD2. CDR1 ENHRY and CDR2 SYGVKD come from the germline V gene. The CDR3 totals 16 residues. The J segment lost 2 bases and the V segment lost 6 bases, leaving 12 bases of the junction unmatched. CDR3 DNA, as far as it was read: TGTGCCATCAGGATGGAGAGCGGGGGAGATCCCTACGAG. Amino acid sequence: CAIRMESGGDPYE. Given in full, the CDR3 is CAIRMESGGDPYEQYF.

The CDR3 spells CASSWTGDTEAFF. Incomplete CDR3 DNA: TGTGCCAGCAGCTGGACAGGTGACACTGAA. This chain uses TRBV5-5 with TRBJ1-1; 7 bases line up with TRBD1. The read is 3 residues too short to cover the CDR3 end, so that end is filled in from the germline J gene. This CDR3 is built from 13 residues. The junction had 2 bases not matched to a gene; V was cut back by 3 bases and J by 3 bases. Germline V gene data show CDR1 as SGHKS and CDR2 as YYEKEE (reference sequence).

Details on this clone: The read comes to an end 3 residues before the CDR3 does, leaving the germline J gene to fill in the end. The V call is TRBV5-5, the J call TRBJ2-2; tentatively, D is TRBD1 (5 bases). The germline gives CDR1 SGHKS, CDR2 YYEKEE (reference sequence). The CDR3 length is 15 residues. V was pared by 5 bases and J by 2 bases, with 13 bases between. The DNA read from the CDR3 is TGTGCCAGCAGTTTTGGGCAGGGCAACACCGGGGAG. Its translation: CASSFGQGNTGE. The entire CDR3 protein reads CASSFGQGNTGELFF.

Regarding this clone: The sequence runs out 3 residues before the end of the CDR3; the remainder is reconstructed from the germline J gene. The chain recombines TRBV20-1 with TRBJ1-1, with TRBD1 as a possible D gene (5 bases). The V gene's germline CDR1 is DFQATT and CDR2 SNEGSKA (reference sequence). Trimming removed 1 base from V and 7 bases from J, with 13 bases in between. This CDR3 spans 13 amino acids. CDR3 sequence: CSARGGGWSEAFF. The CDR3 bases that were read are TGCAGTGCTAGAGGGGGGGGTTGGAGTGAA.

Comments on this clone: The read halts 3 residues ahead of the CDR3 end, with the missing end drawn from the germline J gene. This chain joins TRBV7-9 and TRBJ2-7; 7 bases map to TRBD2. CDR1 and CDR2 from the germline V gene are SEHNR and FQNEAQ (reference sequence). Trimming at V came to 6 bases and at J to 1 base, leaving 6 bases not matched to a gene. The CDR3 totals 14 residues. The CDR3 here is CASSFWEGSYEQYF. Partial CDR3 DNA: TGTGCCAGCAGTTTTTGGGAGGGGTCCTACGAG.

The sequenced CDR3 bases are TGTGCCAGCAGCCCACGCGGGAGCTTGAACACTGAA. Translated: CASSPRGSLNTE. The CDR3 as a whole reads CASSPRGSLNTEAFF. V is TRBV7-9 and J is TRBJ1-1; D ambiguous. The missing CDR3 end, 3 residues past where the read stops, is filled in from the germline J gene. CDR1 is SEHNR and CDR2 is FQNEAQ in the germline V gene (reference sequence). Trimming took 5 bases from V and 0 from J, leaving 13 bases between them. The CDR3 loop spans 15 amino acids.

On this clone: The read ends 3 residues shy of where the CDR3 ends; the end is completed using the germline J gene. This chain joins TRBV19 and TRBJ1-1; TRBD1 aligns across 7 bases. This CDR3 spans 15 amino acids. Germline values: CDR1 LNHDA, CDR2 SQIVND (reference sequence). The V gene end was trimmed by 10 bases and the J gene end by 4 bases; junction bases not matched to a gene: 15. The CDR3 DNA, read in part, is TGTGCCACACACCCAATTAGGACAGGATTCACTGAA. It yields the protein CATHPIRTGFTE. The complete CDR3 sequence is CATHPIRTGFTEAFF.

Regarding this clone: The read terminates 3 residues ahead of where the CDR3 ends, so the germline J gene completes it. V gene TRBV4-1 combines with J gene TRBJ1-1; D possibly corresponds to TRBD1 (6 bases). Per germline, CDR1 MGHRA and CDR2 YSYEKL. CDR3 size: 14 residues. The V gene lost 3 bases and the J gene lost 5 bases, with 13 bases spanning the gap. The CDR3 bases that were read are TGCGCCAGCAGCCATGCGGGGGCTGGGACTGAA. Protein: CASSHAGAGTE. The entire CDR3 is CASSHAGAGTEAFF.

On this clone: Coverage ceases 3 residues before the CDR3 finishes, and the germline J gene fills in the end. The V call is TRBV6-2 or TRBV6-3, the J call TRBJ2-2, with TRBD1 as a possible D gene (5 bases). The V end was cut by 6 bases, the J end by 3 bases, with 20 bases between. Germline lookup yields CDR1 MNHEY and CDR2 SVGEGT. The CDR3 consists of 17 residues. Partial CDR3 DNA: TGTGCCAGCAGCCCCCCCCATTGGGGCAAGGACACCGGGGAG. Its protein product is CASSPPHWGKDTGE. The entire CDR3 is CASSPPHWGKDTGELFF.

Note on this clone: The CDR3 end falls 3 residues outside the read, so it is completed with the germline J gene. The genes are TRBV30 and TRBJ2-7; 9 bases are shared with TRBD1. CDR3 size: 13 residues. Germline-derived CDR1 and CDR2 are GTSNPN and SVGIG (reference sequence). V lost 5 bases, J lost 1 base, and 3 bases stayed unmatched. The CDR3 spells CAWEQGASYEQYF. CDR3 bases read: TGTGCCTGGGAACAGGGGGCTTCCTACGAG.

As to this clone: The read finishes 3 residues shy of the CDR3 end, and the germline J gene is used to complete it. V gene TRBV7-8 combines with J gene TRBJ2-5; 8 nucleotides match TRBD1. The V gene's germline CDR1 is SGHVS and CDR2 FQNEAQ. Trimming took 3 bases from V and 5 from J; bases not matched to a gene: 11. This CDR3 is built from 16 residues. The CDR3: CASSFVRTGNEETQYF. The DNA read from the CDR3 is TGTGCCAGCAGCTTTGTAAGGACAGGGAATGAGGAGACC.

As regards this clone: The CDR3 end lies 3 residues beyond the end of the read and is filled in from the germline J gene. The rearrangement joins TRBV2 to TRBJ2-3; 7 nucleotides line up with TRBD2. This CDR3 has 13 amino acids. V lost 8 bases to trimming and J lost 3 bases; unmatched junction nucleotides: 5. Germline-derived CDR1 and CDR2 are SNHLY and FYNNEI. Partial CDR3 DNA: TGTGCCAGCCCCCTAGCGGATACAGATACG. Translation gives CASPLADTDT. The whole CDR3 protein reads CASPLADTDTQYF.

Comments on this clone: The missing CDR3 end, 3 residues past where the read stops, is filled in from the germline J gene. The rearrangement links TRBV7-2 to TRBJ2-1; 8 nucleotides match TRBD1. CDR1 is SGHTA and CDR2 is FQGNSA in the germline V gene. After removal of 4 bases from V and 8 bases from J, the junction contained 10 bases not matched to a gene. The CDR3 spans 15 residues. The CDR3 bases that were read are TGTGCCAGCAGCTCGTGGACAGGGTTAAACCATGAG. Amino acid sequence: CASSSWTGLNHE. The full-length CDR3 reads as CASSSWTGLNHEQFF.

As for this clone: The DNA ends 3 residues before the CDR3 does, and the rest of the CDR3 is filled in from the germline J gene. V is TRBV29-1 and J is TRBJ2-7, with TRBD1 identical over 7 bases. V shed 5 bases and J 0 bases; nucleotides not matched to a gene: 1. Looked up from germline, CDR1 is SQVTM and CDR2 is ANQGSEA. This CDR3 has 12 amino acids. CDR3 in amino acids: CSVQGVSYEQYF. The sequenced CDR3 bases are TGCAGCGTTCAGGGGGTCTCCTACGAG.

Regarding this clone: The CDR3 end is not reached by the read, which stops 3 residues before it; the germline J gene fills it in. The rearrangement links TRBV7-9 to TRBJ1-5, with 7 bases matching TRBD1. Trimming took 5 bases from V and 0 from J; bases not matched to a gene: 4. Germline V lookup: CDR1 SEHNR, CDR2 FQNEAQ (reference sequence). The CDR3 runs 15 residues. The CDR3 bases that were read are TGTGCCAGCAGCCAAACAGGGGATAGCAATCAGCCC. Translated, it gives CASSQTGDSNQP. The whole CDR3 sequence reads CASSQTGDSNQPQHF.

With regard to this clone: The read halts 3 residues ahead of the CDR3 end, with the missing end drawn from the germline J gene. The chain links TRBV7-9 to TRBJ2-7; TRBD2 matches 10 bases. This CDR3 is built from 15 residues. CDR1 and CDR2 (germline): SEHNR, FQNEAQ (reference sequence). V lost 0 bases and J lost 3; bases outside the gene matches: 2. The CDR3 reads CASSLAASGSYEQYF. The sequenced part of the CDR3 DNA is TGTGCCAGCAGCTTAGCGGCTAGCGGGAGCTACGAG.

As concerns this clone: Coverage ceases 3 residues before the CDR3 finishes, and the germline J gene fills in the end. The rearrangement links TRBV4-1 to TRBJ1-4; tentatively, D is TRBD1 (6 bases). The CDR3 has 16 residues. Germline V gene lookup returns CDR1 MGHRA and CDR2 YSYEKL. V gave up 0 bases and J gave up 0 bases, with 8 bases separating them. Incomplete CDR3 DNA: TGCGCCAGCAGCCAAGAGACAGGTGCAACTAATGAAAAA. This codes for CASSQETGATNEK. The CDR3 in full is CASSQETGATNEKLFF.

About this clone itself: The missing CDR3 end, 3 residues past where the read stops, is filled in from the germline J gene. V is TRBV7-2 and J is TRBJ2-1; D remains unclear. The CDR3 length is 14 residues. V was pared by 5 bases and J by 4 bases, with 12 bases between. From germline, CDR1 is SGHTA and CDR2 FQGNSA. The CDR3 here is CASSPIRAYNEQFF. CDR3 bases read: TGTGCCAGCAGCCCGATTAGGGCGTACAATGAG.

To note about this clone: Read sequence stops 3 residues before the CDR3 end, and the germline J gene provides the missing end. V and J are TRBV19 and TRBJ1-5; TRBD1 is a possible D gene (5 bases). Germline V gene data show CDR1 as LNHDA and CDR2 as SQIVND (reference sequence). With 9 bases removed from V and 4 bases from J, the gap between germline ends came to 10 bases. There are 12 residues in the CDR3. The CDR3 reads CASGHRNQPQHF. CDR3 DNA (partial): TGTGCCAGCGGACACAGAAATCAGCCC.

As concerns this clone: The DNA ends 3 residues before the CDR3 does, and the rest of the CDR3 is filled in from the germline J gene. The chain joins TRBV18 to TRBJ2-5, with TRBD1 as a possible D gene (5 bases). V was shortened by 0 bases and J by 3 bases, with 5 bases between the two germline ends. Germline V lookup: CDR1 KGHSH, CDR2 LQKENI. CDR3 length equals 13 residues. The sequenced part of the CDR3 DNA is TGTGCCAGCTCACCACCGACAGAAGAGACC. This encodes CASSPPTEET. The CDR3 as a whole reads CASSPPTEETQYF.

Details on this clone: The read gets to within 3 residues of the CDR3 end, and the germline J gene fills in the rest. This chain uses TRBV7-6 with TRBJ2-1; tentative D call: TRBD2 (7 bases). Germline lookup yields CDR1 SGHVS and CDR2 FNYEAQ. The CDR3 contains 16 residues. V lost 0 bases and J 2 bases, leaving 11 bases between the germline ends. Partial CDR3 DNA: TGTGCCAGCAGCTTAGCGGGGGGGGCGCCCTACAATGAG. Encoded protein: CASSLAGGAPYNE. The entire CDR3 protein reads CASSLAGGAPYNEQFF.

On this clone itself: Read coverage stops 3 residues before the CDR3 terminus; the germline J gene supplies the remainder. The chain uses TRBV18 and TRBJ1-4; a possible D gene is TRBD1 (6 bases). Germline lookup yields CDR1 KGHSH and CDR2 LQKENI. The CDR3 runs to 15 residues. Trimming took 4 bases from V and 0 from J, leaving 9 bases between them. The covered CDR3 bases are TGTGCCAGCTCACACAGGGTCTCAACTAATGAAAAA. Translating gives CASSHRVSTNEK. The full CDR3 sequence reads CASSHRVSTNEKLFF. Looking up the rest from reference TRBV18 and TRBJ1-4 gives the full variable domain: NAGVMQNPRHLVRRRGQEARLRCSPMKGHSHVYWYRQLPEEGLKFMVYLQKENIIDESGMPKERFSAEFPKEGPSILRIQQVVRGDSAAYFCASSHRVSTNEKLFFGSGTQLSVL.

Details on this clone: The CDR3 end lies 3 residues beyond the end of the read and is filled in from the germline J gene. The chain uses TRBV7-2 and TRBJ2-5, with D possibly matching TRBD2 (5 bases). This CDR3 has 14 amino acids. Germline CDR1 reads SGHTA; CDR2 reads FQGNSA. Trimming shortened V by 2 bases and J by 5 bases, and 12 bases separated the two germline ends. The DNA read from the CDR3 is TGTGCCAGCAGCTTAAAGCTAGCCGGGGAGACC. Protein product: CASSLKLAGET. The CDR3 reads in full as CASSLKLAGETQYF.

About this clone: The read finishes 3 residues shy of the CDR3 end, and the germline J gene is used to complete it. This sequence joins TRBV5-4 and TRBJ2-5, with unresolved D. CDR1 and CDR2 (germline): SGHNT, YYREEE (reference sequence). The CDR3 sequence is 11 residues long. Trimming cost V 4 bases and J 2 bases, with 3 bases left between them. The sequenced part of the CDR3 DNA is TGTGCCAGCAGCCATCAAGAGACC. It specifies CASSHQET. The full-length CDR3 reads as CASSHQETQYF.